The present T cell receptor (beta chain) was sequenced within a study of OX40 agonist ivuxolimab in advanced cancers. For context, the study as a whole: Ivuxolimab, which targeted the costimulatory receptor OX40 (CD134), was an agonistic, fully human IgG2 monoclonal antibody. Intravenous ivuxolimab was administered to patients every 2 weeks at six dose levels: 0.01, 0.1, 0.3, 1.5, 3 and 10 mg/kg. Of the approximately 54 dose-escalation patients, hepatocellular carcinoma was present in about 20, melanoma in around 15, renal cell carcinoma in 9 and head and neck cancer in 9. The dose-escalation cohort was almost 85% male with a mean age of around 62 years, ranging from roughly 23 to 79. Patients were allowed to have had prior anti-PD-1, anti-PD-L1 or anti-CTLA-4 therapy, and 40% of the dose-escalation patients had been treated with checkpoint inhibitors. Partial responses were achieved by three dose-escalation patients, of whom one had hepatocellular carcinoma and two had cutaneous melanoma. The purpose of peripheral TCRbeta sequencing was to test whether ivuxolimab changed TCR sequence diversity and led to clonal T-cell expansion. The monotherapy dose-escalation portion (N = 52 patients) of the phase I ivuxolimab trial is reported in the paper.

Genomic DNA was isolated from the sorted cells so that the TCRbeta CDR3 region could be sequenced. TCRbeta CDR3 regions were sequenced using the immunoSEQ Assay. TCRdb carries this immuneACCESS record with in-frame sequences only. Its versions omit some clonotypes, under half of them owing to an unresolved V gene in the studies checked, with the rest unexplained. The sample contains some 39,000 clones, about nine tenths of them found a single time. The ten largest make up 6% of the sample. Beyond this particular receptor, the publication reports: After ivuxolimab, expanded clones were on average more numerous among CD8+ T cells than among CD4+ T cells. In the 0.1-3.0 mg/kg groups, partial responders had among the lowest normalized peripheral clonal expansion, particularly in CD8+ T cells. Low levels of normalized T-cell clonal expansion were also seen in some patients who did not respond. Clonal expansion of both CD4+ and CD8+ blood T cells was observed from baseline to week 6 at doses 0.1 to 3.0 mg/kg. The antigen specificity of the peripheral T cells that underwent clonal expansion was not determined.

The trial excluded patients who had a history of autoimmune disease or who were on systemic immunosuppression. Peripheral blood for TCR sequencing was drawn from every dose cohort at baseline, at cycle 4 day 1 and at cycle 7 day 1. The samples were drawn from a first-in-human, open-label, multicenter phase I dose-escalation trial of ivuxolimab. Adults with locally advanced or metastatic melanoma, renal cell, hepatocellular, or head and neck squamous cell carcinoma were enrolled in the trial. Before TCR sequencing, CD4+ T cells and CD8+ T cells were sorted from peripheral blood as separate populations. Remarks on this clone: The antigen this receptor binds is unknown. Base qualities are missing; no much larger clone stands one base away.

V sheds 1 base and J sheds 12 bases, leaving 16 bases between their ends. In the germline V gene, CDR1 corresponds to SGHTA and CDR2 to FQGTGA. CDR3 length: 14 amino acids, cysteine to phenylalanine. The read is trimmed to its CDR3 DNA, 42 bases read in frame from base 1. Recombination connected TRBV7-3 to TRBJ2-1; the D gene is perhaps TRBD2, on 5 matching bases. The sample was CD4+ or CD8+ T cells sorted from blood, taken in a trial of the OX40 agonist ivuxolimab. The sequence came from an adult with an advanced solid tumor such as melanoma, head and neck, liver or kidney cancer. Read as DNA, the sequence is TGTGCCAGCAGCTTAAGTGCTAGCTCGAGCAGGCAGTTCTTC. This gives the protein CASSLSASSSRQFF.